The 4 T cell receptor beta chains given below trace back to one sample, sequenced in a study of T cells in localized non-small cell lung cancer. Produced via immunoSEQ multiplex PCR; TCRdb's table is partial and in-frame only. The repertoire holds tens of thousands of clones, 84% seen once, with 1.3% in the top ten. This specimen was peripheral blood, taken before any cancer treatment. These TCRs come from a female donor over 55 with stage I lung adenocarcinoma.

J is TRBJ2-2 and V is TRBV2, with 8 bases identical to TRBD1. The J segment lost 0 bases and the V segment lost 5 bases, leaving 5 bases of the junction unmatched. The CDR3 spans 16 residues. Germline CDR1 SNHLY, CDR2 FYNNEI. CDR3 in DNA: TGTGCCAGCAGTCCCGGGACAGGAGCGAACACCGGGGAGCTGTTTTTT. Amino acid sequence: CASSPGTGANTGELFF.

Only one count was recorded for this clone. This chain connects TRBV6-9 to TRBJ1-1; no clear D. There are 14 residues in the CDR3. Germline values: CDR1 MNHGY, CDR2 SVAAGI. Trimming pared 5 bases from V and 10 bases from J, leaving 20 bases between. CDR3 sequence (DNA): TGTGCCAGCAGTCGCCAGAAGCCCCTACCGGGAGCTTTCTTT. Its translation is CASSRQKPLPGAFF.

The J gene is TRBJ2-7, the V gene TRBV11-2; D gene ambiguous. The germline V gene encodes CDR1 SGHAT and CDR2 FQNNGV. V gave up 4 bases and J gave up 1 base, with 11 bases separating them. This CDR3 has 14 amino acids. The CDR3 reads CASSSTLGSYEQYF. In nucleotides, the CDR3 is TGTGCCAGCAGCTCCACACTGGGTTCCTACGAGCAGTACTTC.

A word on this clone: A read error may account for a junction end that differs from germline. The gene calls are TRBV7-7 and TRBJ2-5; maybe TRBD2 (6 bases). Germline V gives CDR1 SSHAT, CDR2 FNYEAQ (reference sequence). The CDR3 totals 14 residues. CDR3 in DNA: TGTGCTAGCAGCTCAGGACGGGGGCAAGAGACCCAGTACTTC. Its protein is CASSSGRGQETQYF.